The 7 T cell receptor beta chains below come from one sample, sequenced in a study of shared clonotypes between healthy human individuals. Assay: immunoSEQ multiplex PCR; the TCRdb copy retains only in-frame clones and omits some. The repertoire includes 2.3 million or so clones, over 85% of them detected once, and about 0.39% sits in the top ten. Sequencing input: naive CD4+ T cells from PBMCs. Subset specified: CD45RA+ positively selected. The source of these receptors is a young man in good health. Some clones in this sample may be carry-over from other donors' samples.

This clone was detected only once. The chain links TRBV5-1 to TRBJ2-3; TRBD2 is a possible D gene (5 bases). The germline V gene encodes CDR1 SGHRS and CDR2 YFSETQ. The CDR3 length is 14 residues. Between the trimmed V and J ends, which lost 1 base and 4 bases, there was a span of 10 bases. The CDR3 protein is CASSLLSVADTQYF. CDR3 nucleotides: TGCGCCAGCAGCTTGCTTAGCGTCGCAGATACGCAGTATTTT.

Remarks on this clone: At the DNA level, this CDR3 is encoded by other sequences in the same sample as well. The chain combines TRBV7-3 with TRBJ2-3; TRBD2 is a possible D gene (5 bases). V lost 5 bases and J lost 3, with 9 bases in between. Per germline, CDR1 SGHTA and CDR2 FQGTGA. The CDR3 has 13 residues. CDR3 in DNA: TGTGCCAGCAGCGCGGGTGGAACAGATACGCAGTATTTT. This sequence encodes CASSAGGTDTQYF. Full variable domain (rest looked up from reference TRBV7-3 and TRBJ2-3): GAGVSQTPSNKVTEKGKYVELRCDPISGHTALYWYRQSLGQGPEFLIYFQGTGAADDSGLPNDRFFAVRPEGSVSTLKIQRTERGDSAVYLCASSAGGTDTQYFGPGTRLTVL.

V and J are TRBV7-2 and TRBJ2-7; 10 bases are a match to TRBD2. This CDR3 spans 16 amino acids. V shed 5 bases and J 6 bases; nucleotides not matched to a gene: 13. The V gene's germline CDR1 is SGHTA and CDR2 FQGNSA. CDR3 sequence: CASSPRRASGSFEQYF. CDR3 nucleotide sequence: TGTGCCAGCAGCCCACGAAGGGCTAGCGGGAGCTTCGAGCAGTACTTC.

This chain connects TRBV30 to TRBJ2-2, with 10 bases lining up with TRBD1. The CDR3 runs to 15 residues. With 8 bases clipped from V and 3 bases from J, the junction kept 9 bases outside the gene matches. Germline V lookup: CDR1 GTSNPN, CDR2 SVGIG (reference sequence). CDR3 region: CARQAGTGDTGELFF. The CDR3 DNA reads TGTGCCAGACAAGCCGGGACAGGGGACACCGGGGAGCTGTTTTTT.

The J gene is TRBJ2-2, the V gene TRBV6-5; D is possibly TRBD2 (5 bases). The CDR3 is 15 amino acids. The ends were cut back, 4 bases at V and 2 bases at J, with 11 bases in the middle. Germline lookup yields CDR1 MNHEY and CDR2 SVGAGI. The CDR3 loop reads CASSLSSPNTGELFF. In nucleotides, the CDR3 is TGTGCCAGCAGTTTGTCTAGCCCCAACACCGGGGAGCTGTTTTTT.

This chain uses TRBV5-4 with TRBJ1-1; 8 bases are shared with TRBD1. Germline V gene sequence: CDR1 SGHNT, CDR2 YYREEE (reference sequence). After removal of 4 bases from V and 5 bases from J, the junction contained 4 bases not matched to a gene. The CDR3 runs 13 residues. CDR3 region: CASSLRTGTEAFF. The CDR3 nucleotides read TGTGCCAGCAGCCTTCGGACAGGGACTGAAGCTTTCTTT.

This clone was counted between two and nine times. The gene calls are TRBV18 and TRBJ1-1, with D possibly TRBD1 on 5 matching bases. The CDR3 runs 15 residues. Germline loops: CDR1 KGHSH, CDR2 LQKENI. Trimming stripped 1 base from V and 1 base from J, with 10 bases between. The CDR3 reads CASSPRLGENTEAFF. Written as DNA, the CDR3 is TGTGCCAGCTCACCACGGTTAGGGGAGAACACTGAAGCTTTCTTT.